This TCR beta chain is from a study of Ad26.COV2.S vaccination and SARS-CoV-2 variants. Study-wide findings and caveats: The TCR breadth and depth analyses may have produced an underestimate of total T cell responses. Similar non-spike TCR breadth was seen in vaccine and placebo recipients.

The CDR3 has 16 residues. Germline CDR1 is SGHDN and CDR2 is FVKESK. Trimming took 4 bases from V and 5 from J; bases not matched to a gene: 8. Remarks on this clone: The antigen remains unidentified.

Noted treatment: roughly 19 received Ad26.COV2.S at low or high dose, single or two shots; five or six received placebo; per-sample allocation not given. Material that was analyzed had been drawn on day 63 after the first vaccine or placebo injection. The method was immunoSEQ multiplex PCR; TCRdb's version includes in-frame clones alone and lacks a portion of them. The sample includes approximately 300,000 clones, 86% of them seen just once. Specimen: peripheral blood, collected in a trial of Ad26.COV2.S vaccine versus placebo. The TCR originated in a person aged 18-65 years who received the Ad26.COV2.S COVID-19 vaccine or a placebo. The chain combines TRBV14 with TRBJ1-2; 12 bases align to TRBD1. The CDR3 here is CASSLLRGQGAYGYTF. The DNA of the CDR3 is TGTGCCAGCAGCCTTCTGAGGGGACAGGGGGCGTATGGCTACACCTTC.